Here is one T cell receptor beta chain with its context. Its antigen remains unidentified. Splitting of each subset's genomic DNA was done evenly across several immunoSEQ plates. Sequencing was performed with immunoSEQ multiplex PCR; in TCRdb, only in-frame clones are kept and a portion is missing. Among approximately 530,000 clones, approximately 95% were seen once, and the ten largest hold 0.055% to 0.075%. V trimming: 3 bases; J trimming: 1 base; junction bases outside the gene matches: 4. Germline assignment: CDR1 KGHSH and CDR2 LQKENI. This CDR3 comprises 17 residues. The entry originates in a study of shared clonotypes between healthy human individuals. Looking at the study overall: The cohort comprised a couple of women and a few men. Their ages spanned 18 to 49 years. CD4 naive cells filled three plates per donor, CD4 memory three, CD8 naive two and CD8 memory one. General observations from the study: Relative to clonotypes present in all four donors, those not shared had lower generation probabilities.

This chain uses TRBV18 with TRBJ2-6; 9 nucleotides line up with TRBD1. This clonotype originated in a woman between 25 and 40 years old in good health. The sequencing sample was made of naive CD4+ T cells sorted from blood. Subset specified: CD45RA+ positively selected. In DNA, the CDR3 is TGTGCCAGCTCACCGGGACAGGGATATTCTGGGGCCAACGTCCTGACTTTC. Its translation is CASSPGQGYSGANVLTF.